Reported below is one T cell receptor (beta chain). These data come from a study of blood T cell repertoires in COVID-19. The assay was immunoSEQ multiplex PCR, and TCRdb's table has in-frame clones only and misses some. Among 150,000 to 200,000 clones, under 90% were seen once, and the ten largest hold about 14%. Germline V gene lookup returns CDR1 SGHRS and CDR2 YFSETQ. V shed 1 base and J shed 3 bases, with 10 bases lying between them. The CDR3 is 14 residues long. The sample comprised peripheral blood. This TCR was sampled from a woman in her 70s with COVID-19, enrolled during active disease. The gene calls are TRBV5-1 and TRBJ2-5; D remains ambiguous. The CDR3 sequence: CASSLSAAKETQYF. CDR3 bases: TGCGCCAGCAGCTTGAGCGCGGCGAAAGAGACCCAGTACTTC.